This section outlines one T cell receptor (beta chain) sequence together with its context. The data were taken from a study of cytomegalovirus exposure and HLA in healthy donors. The CDR3 is 15 residues long. Trimming shortened V by 1 base and J by 7 bases, and 16 bases separated the two germline ends. From germline, CDR1 is SGHVS and CDR2 FQNEAQ. With 60 Vbeta and 13 Jbeta primers, the PCR was carried out. TCRdb's copy holds only in-frame clones and misses some; the assay was immunoSEQ multiplex PCR. The sample carries 250,000 to 350,000 clones, roughly 89% recorded once. The J gene is TRBJ1-2, the V gene TRBV7-8; D might be TRBD1 (6 bases). Material: PBMCs. The TCR comes from a man aged 40-55 years in good health and CMV-seropositive. The CDR3 spells CASSLVAGDVSGYTF. The CDR3 DNA reads TGTGCCAGCAGCTTAGTGGCAGGGGACGTGTCTGGCTACACCTTC.